Shown below are 32 T cell receptor beta chains from a single sample sequenced in a study of shared clonotypes between healthy human individuals. In the naive CD8 group, cells lacked CD45RO and were positively selected for CCR7, so terminally differentiated effector memory CD45RA+ cells were left out. Here immunoSEQ multiplex PCR was the method, and the copy in TCRdb shows in-frame clones only, minus some. The table lists roughly 2.1 million clones, roughly 91% of them singletons. The sample taken for sequencing was naive CD8+ T cells from PBMCs. These receptor sequences come from a man aged 18 to 35 in good health. Some clones in this sample may be carry-over from other donors' samples.

This chain links TRBV27 with TRBJ2-5, with 8 positions matching TRBD2. V lost 6 bases and J lost 5; bases outside the gene matches: 11. This CDR3 region has 15 residues. Germline V gene sequence: CDR1 MNHEY, CDR2 SMNVEV (reference sequence). Written as DNA, the CDR3 is TGTGCCAGCAGAGACGCAGGACTAGCATCTGAGACCCAGTACTTC. As protein: CASRDAGLASETQYF.

The chain has TRBV5-4 and TRBJ2-7, with 8 bases fitting TRBD1. The CDR3 is 14 residues long. Looked up from germline, CDR1 is SGHNT and CDR2 is YYREEE (reference sequence). Germline trimming cut 1 base from V and 1 base from J; bases unmatched to any gene: 1. CDR3 DNA sequence: TGTGCCAGCAGCTTGTACAGGGGGTCCTACGAGCAGTACTTC. Amino acids: CASSLYRGSYEQYF.

V usage is TRBV5-1 and J usage is TRBJ2-1; D is uncertain. Trimming took off 4 bases at V and 10 bases at J, with 9 bases between the two ends. The length of the CDR3 is 11 residues. Germline loops: CDR1 SGHRS, CDR2 YFSETQ. This chain's CDR3 is CASSPSREQFF. The CDR3 DNA reads as TGCGCCAGCAGCCCCTCAAGAGAGCAGTTCTTC.

CDR3 residues: CASSYNPRTSGIYEQYF. CDR3 DNA: TGTGCCAGCAGCTACAATCCGCGGACTAGCGGCATCTACGAGCAGTACTTC. The rearrangement links TRBV7-8 to TRBJ2-7, with 10 bases aligning to TRBD2. Trimming took 4 bases from V and 3 from J; bases not matched to a gene: 12. The CDR3 is 17 residues long. From germline, CDR1 is SGHVS and CDR2 FQNEAQ.

V is TRBV21-1 and J is TRBJ1-2; the table's D call TRBD1 went unverified against the DNA. TRBV21-1 is an annotated pseudogene. The CDR3 is made up of 16 amino acids. As DNA, the CDR3 is TGTGCCAGCAGCAAAGCAGGGGGCTATTCTAACTATGGCTACACCTTC. Protein sequence: CASSKAGGYSNYGYTF.

V is TRBV4-1 and J is TRBJ2-7, with a weak D call TRBD1 (5 bases). The ends were cut back, 2 bases at V and 6 bases at J, with 14 bases in the middle. Germline loops: CDR1 MGHRA, CDR2 YSYEKL. The CDR3 totals 14 residues. The CDR3 DNA sequence: TGCGCCAGCAGCCAAACCAAACAGGTCCCCGAGCAGTACTTC. Protein: CASSQTKQVPEQYF.

V and J are TRBV4-3 and TRBJ1-4; perhaps TRBD1 as D (5 bases). V dropped 2 bases and J dropped 8 bases, with 15 bases sitting between them. The CDR3 runs 15 residues. Germline CDR1 and CDR2: LGHNA and YSLEER. CDR3 coding DNA: TGCGCCAGCAGCCAAAATTCGGGGCCAAAGGAAAAACTGTTTTTT. This sequence encodes CASSQNSGPKEKLFF.

The chain uses TRBV6-1 and TRBJ2-4; 7 bases are shared with TRBD1. From germline, CDR1 is MNHNS and CDR2 SASEGT. V lost 3 bases to trimming and J lost 7 bases; unmatched junction nucleotides: 6. CDR3 length: 14 residues. CDR3 in amino acids: CASSERQGWNIQYF. CDR3 bases: TGTGCCAGCAGTGAGAGACAGGGATGGAACATTCAGTACTTC.

The gene calls are TRBV4-3 and TRBJ2-6; D is possibly TRBD1 (6 bases). Germline CDR1 is LGHNA and CDR2 is YSLEER. Trimming removed 2 bases from V and 12 bases from J, with 20 bases in between. The CDR3 loop spans 16 amino acids. This chain's CDR3 is CASSQSSTGGLGVLTF. The DNA of the CDR3 is TGCGCCAGCAGCCAATCCTCGACAGGAGGTCTAGGCGTCCTGACTTTC.

The chain couples TRBV5-6 to TRBJ2-5; D is possibly TRBD1 (5 bases). The CDR3 extends over 15 amino acids. CDR1 is SGHDT, CDR2 YYEEEE, per germline. V dropped 4 bases and J dropped 1 base, with 14 bases sitting between them. The CDR3 sequence: CASSLSPGSQETQYF. The CDR3 DNA sequence: TGTGCCAGCAGCCTCTCGCCAGGGTCCCAAGAGACCCAGTACTTC.

The chain combines TRBV5-1 with TRBJ2-7; 8 bases map to TRBD2. The junction had 20 bases not matched to a gene; V was cut back by 4 bases and J by 5 bases. This CDR3 has 18 residues. Germline lookup yields CDR1 SGHRS and CDR2 YFSETQ. Here the CDR3 DNA reads TGCGCCAGCAGCATTGGGGGGTGGAGACTAGCGAGTTATCACGAGCAGTACTTC. Encoded protein: CASSIGGWRLASYHEQYF.

The chain is built from TRBV7-2 and TRBJ2-7; a possible D gene is TRBD2 (6 bases). V lost 5 bases and J 3 bases, leaving 14 bases between the germline ends. CDR1 and CDR2 (germline): SGHTA, FQGNSA. CDR3 length equals 14 residues. CDR3 coding DNA: TGTGCCAGCAGCGTGGCGGGGTGGAGCTACGAGCAGTACTTC. Its protein is CASSVAGWSYEQYF. Filled out from reference TRBV7-2 and TRBJ2-7, the complete variable domain reads GAGVSQSPSNKVTEKGKDVELRCDPISGHTALYWYRQSLGQGLEFLIYFQGNSAPDKSGLPSDRFSAERTGGSVSTLTIQRTQQEDSAVYLCASSVAGWSYEQYFGPGTRLTVT.

The rearrangement joins TRBV11-2 to TRBJ2-1, with unresolved D. CDR1 and CDR2 from the germline V gene are SGHAT and FQNNGV. This CDR3 has 17 amino acids. Trimming took 1 base from V and 4 from J, leaving 17 bases between them. CDR3 loop: CASSLGVWKLLYNEQFF. The CDR3 coding sequence is TGTGCCAGCAGCTTAGGGGTTTGGAAACTGCTATACAATGAGCAGTTCTTC.

The gene calls are TRBV28 and TRBJ1-1; possible D gene TRBD1, 5 bases. The CDR3 contains 15 residues. The germline V gene has CDR1 MDHEN and CDR2 SYDVKM. V was cut by 6 bases and J by 1 base, with 15 bases left in between. Here the CDR3 reads CASRPIRVRNTEAFF. DNA of the CDR3: TGTGCCAGCAGACCAATCAGGGTTAGGAACACTGAAGCTTTCTTT.

The genes are TRBV28 and TRBJ1-1; TRBD1 matches at 8 bases. This CDR3 is 14 amino acids long. Unmatched junction bases numbered 9, after V lost 5 bases and J lost 7 bases. Germline V CDR1 and CDR2: MDHEN, SYDVKM. CDR3 protein: CASSPNQGALEAFF. The CDR3 nucleotides read TGTGCCAGCAGTCCTAATCAGGGGGCACTTGAAGCTTTCTTT. Full variable domain (rest looked up from reference TRBV28 and TRBJ1-1): DVKVTQSSRYLVKRTGEKVFLECVQDMDHENMFWYRQDPGLGLRLIYFSYDVKMKEKGDIPEGYSVSREKKERFSLILESASTNQTSMYLCASSPNQGALEAFFGQGTRLTVV.

The chain employs TRBV27 and TRBJ2-3; 8 bases align to TRBD2. The CDR3 runs to 17 residues. Germline CDR1 and CDR2: MNHEY and SMNVEV (reference sequence). The V gene end was trimmed by 6 bases and the J gene end by 5 bases; junction bases not matched to a gene: 16. The CDR3 is CASRESGPAGDGDTQYF. CDR3 sequence (DNA): TGTGCCAGCAGGGAAAGTGGCCCAGCGGGAGATGGAGATACGCAGTATTTT.

This rearrangement joins TRBV7-9 to TRBJ2-3; 9 bases line up with TRBD1. V gave up 5 bases and J gave up 1 base; unmatched junction bases: 4. Germline V gene sequence: CDR1 SEHNR, CDR2 FQNEAQ (reference sequence). The CDR3 covers 15 residues. In nucleotides, the CDR3 is TGTGCCAGCAGCGAAGGACAGGGGCGCACAGATACGCAGTATTTT. It encodes CASSEGQGRTDTQYF.

This rearrangement joins TRBV30 to TRBJ1-1, with D maybe TRBD1 (5 bases). Germline V gives CDR1 GTSNPN, CDR2 SVGIG (reference sequence). The CDR3 length is 14 residues. V lost 0 bases and J lost 4, with 12 bases in between. Here the CDR3 reads CAWSVGAGITEAFF. For the CDR3, the DNA is TGTGCCTGGAGTGTCGGGGCAGGGATCACTGAAGCTTTCTTT.

The chain uses TRBV4-2 and TRBJ2-2; 9 bases match TRBD2. Germline V gives CDR1 LGHNA, CDR2 YNFKEQ. The CDR3 has 20 residues. V shed 4 bases, J shed 6 bases, and the junction held 21 bases outside the gene matches. In nucleotides, the CDR3 is TGTGCCAGCAGCCCGATCTTGAGACTTCTCCGGACTAGCGATCCCGGGGAGCTGTTTTTT. This sequence encodes CASSPILRLLRTSDPGELFF.

The chain carries TRBV29-1 and TRBJ2-7; 9 bases map to TRBD1. V lost 3 bases, J lost 7 bases, and 4 bases stayed unmatched. Germline V gene data show CDR1 as SQVTM and CDR2 as ANQGSEA. The CDR3 is made up of 12 amino acids. CDR3 coding DNA: TGCAGCGTTGACCAACAGGGGGCAGAGCAGTACTTC. It yields the protein CSVDQQGAEQYF.

This sequence joins TRBV7-3 and TRBJ1-5; tentative D call: TRBD1 (6 bases). The germline CDR1 and CDR2 sequences are SGHTA and FQGTGA. Trimming took off 3 bases at V and 2 bases at J, with 14 bases between the two ends. CDR3 length: 16 amino acids. This chain's CDR3 is CASSFMWDKGNQPQHF. The DNA of the CDR3 is TGTGCCAGCAGCTTTATGTGGGACAAGGGCAATCAGCCCCAGCATTTT.

The chain combines TRBV19 with TRBJ2-3; 9 nucleotides match TRBD2. The CDR3 length is 18 residues. Germline CDR1 and CDR2: LNHDA and SQIVND (reference sequence). With V trimmed by 1 base and J by 2 bases, 10 bases remained unmatched. CDR3 protein: CASSIGLAERGFTDTQYF. CDR3 DNA sequence: TGTGCCAGTAGTATAGGACTAGCGGAGCGGGGTTTCACAGATACGCAGTATTTT.

CDR3 coding DNA: TGTGCCAGCAGCCCCCCATCCACTGAAGCTTTCTTT. Residues: CASSPPSTEAFF. This sequence joins TRBV9 and TRBJ1-1; no clear D. With 4 bases removed from V and 4 bases from J, the gap between germline ends came to 8 bases. Germline CDR1 and CDR2: SGDLS and YYNGEE. This CDR3 has 12 amino acids.

Turning to this clone: Different DNA sequences within this sample yield the same CDR3. The genes are TRBV28 and TRBJ2-7; perhaps TRBD1 as D (6 bases). The germline V and J ends were trimmed by 6 bases and 3 bases, with 15 bases remaining between them. CDR3 size: 14 residues. From germline, CDR1 is MDHEN and CDR2 SYDVKM. The CDR3 coding sequence is TGTGCCAGCAGCCTACCCGGGACAAGCTACGAGCAGTACTTC. Its protein is CASSLPGTSYEQYF.

The CDR3 loop is CASTDSGRAAGYNEQFF. In DNA, the CDR3 is TGTGCCAGCACCGATAGCGGGAGGGCCGCGGGTTACAATGAGCAGTTCTTC. The chain joins TRBV5-4 to TRBJ2-1, with 11 bases matching TRBD2. This CDR3 spans 17 amino acids. Germline loops: CDR1 SGHNT, CDR2 YYREEE (reference sequence). V lost 6 bases to trimming and J lost 4 bases; unmatched junction nucleotides: 12.

J is TRBJ2-7 and V is TRBV28, with TRBD1 as a possible D gene (6 bases). V was trimmed by 3 bases and J by 7 bases, leaving 19 bases between them. The CDR3 is 15 amino acids. Germline-derived CDR1 and CDR2 are MDHEN and SYDVKM. For the CDR3, the DNA is TGTGCCAGCAGTTTTAACAGGGACATCCGCGGTGAGCAGTACTTC. This codes for CASSFNRDIRGEQYF.

This clone was seen a single time. V is TRBV5-5 and J is TRBJ1-5, with no clear D. There are 15 residues in the CDR3. The germline CDR1 and CDR2 sequences are SGHKS and YYEKEE (reference sequence). The V gene lost 4 bases and the J gene lost 5 bases, with 16 bases spanning the gap. In nucleotides, the CDR3 is TGTGCCAGCAGCGCGAGTCTCAGAATGGATCAGCCCCAGCATTTT. This sequence encodes CASSASLRMDQPQHF. Based on the CDR3 plus reference TRBV5-5 and TRBJ1-5, the full variable domain is DAGVTQSPTHLIKTRGQQVTLRCSPISGHKSVSWYQQVLGQGPQFIFQYYEKEERGRGNFPDRFSARQFPNYSSELNVNALLLGDSALYLCASSASLRMDQPQHFGDGTRLSIL.

Only one count was recorded for this clone. The genes are TRBV15 and TRBJ2-4; D unclear. In germline, CDR1 is LNHNV, CDR2 YYDKDF (reference sequence). CDR3 length: 14 residues. V was pared by 1 base and J by 6 bases, with 10 bases between. In DNA form, the CDR3 reads TGTGCCACCAGCAGAGCGGGCCAGTTAAACATTCAGTACTTC. This gives the protein CATSRAGQLNIQYF. The entire variable domain, with the rest obtained from reference TRBV15 and TRBJ2-4, is as follows: DAMVIQNPRYQVTQFGKPVTLSCSQTLNHNVMYWYQQKSSQAPKLLFHYYDKDFNNEADTPDNFQSRRPNTSFCFLDIRSPGLGDTAMYLCATSRAGQLNIQYFGAGTRLSVL.

The chain links TRBV4-2 to TRBJ2-7; tentative D call: TRBD2 (6 bases). The CDR3 extends over 14 amino acids. Germline V CDR1 and CDR2: LGHNA, YNFKEQ. Deletions cut 1 base from V and 1 base from J, with 8 bases between. The CDR3: CASSQGTTSYEQYF. In nucleotides, the CDR3 is TGTGCCAGCAGCCAAGGGACTACGTCCTACGAGCAGTACTTC.

The chain has TRBV10-3 and TRBJ2-7; D is perhaps TRBD1 or TRBD2 (5 bases each). The V gene lost 7 bases and the J gene lost 4 bases, with 20 bases spanning the gap. The germline gives CDR1 ENHRY, CDR2 SYGVKD. The CDR3 is 15 residues long. Written as DNA, the CDR3 is TGTGCCATCAAGGGCCGGGGCGCGGTTCAATACGAGCAGTACTTC. The encoded protein is CAIKGRGAVQYEQYF.

Only one count was recorded for this clone. The genes are TRBV28 and TRBJ2-4, with TRBD1 identical over 9 bases. Germline CDR1 reads MDHEN; CDR2 reads SYDVKM. V shed 2 bases, J shed 1 base, and the junction held 3 bases outside the gene matches. CDR3 length: 16 amino acids. CDR3 loop: CASSLPDRGAKNIQYF. The CDR3 nucleotides are TGTGCCAGCAGTTTACCTGACAGGGGGGCCAAAAACATTCAGTACTTC.

The chain combines TRBV7-2 with TRBJ2-7, with D possibly being TRBD1 (6 bases). The CDR3 contains 15 residues. V was pared by 5 bases and J by 4 bases, with 18 bases between. Germline V gene lookup returns CDR1 SGHTA and CDR2 FQGNSA. The CDR3 DNA reads TGTGCCAGCAGCAAAAACAGGGTGGGAGATTACGAGCAGTACTTC. It is translated as CASSKNRVGDYEQYF.